The clone carrying this T cell receptor (beta chain) has a count of ten or more. Its antigen is still unknown. Noted time point: sample taken at primary tumor resection. These data come from a study of spatial heterogeneity in lung cancer. Study-level background: Sequences of the beta chain were consistently detected in greater numbers than alpha-chain sequences. Across the raw uncorrected reads, a unique TCR and UMI combination was observed, on average, more than ten times.

MiXCR, applied by TCRdb to the 5' RACE reads, yields one record per CDR3 protein. The data hold just under 4,500 distinct CDR3 sequences, with approximately 7% observed a single time. V shed 0 bases and J shed 3 bases, with 15 bases lying between them. This CDR3 has 17 amino acids. General observations from the study: Ubiquitous and regional nonsynonymous mutations were tracked by counts of ubiquitous and regional expanded TCRs, respectively. Tumors with more nonsynonymous mutations had more expanded intratumoral alpha and beta TCRs.

The sample here was lung tumor tissue, taken at surgery. The receptor comes from a male donor with early-stage non-small cell lung cancer. The rearrangement links TRBV12-3 or TRBV12-4 to TRBJ1-3; possible D gene TRBD1, 6 bases. The CDR3 is CASSLAGHHPGGNTIYF. The DNA of the CDR3 is TGTGCCAGCAGTTTAGCGGGACACCATCCGGGTGGAAACACCATATATTTT.